These 10 T cell receptor beta chains were all obtained from the same sample, sequenced in a study of blood T cell repertoires in COVID-19. Profiling relied on immunoSEQ multiplex PCR, and the TCRdb table lists in-frame clones only, not all of them. The sample lists approximately 80,000 clones, 70% to 90% seen once, with 8.5% to 10% in the top ten. Source material: peripheral blood. The receptors come from a man aged 45 to 65 with COVID-19, enrolled during active disease.

V usage is TRBV11-3 and J usage is TRBJ2-3, with unresolved D. The CDR3 spans 15 residues. Germline CDR1 SGHNT, CDR2 YENEEA. With 1 base removed from V and 4 bases from J, the gap between germline ends came to 12 bases. The CDR3 protein is CASSLGTVRADTQYF. The CDR3 nucleotides are TGTGCCAGCAGCTTAGGTACGGTCCGGGCAGATACGCAGTATTTT. Full variable domain (missing parts from reference TRBV11-3 and TRBJ2-3): EAGVVQSPRYKIIEKKQPVAFWCNPISGHNTLYWYLQNLGQGPELLIRYENEEAVDDSQLPKDRFSAERLKGVDSTLKIQPAELGDSAVYLCASSLGTVRADTQYFGPGTRLTVL.

The chain employs TRBV7-2 and TRBJ1-5; 9 nucleotides align to TRBD1. The germline gives CDR1 SGHTA, CDR2 FQGNSA. V lost 5 bases, J lost 6 bases, and 5 bases stayed unmatched. There are 14 residues in the CDR3. The CDR3 DNA is TGTGCCAGCAGCCTACAGGGGGCCAGTCAGCCCCAGCATTTT. Protein: CASSLQGASQPQHF.

The CDR3 nucleotides read TGTGCCAGCAGCTTAGCGGGGGGGGAAGCCTACGAGCAGTACTTC. It codes for CASSLAGGEAYEQYF. The chain recombines TRBV7-6 with TRBJ2-7, with TRBD2 identical over 7 bases. This CDR3 is 15 amino acids long. Trimming removed 0 bases from V and 2 bases from J; junction bases left unmatched: 4. Germline V gene sequence: CDR1 SGHVS, CDR2 FNYEAQ.

V and J are TRBV13 and TRBJ2-5; TRBD2 matches 9 bases. V lost 5 bases to trimming and J lost 1 base; unmatched junction nucleotides: 14. Germline assignment: CDR1 PRHDT and CDR2 FYEKMQ (reference sequence). The CDR3 consists of 18 residues. The CDR3 nucleotides read TGTGCCAGCAGCCGGCGGGGGGGGGCGACTAGCTCCCAAGAGACCCAGTACTTC. This sequence encodes CASSRRGGATSSQETQYF.

The chain couples TRBV5-1 to TRBJ1-1, with D possibly being TRBD1 (6 bases). This CDR3 has 17 residues. V dropped 4 bases and J dropped 4 bases, with 23 bases sitting between them. Germline V lookup: CDR1 SGHRS, CDR2 YFSETQ. The DNA of the CDR3 is TGCGCCAGCAGCCCGCTGGGGACAAGCATAGGGGTCACTGAAGCTTTCTTT. Its translation: CASSPLGTSIGVTEAFF.

The chain employs TRBV19 and TRBJ1-1; no reliable D call. Germline CDR1 LNHDA, CDR2 SQIVND (reference sequence). The CDR3 has 13 residues. V shed 4 bases and J shed 0 bases, with 6 bases lying between them. CDR3 loop: CASSTTLNTEAFF. CDR3 nucleotide sequence: TGTGCCAGTAGTACCACTCTGAACACTGAAGCTTTCTTT.

The rearrangement uses TRBV4-1 and TRBJ2-3, with 7 bases lining up with TRBD1. The length of the CDR3 is 16 residues. Looked up from germline, CDR1 is MGHRA and CDR2 is YSYEKL. V trimming: 3 bases; J trimming: 0 bases; junction bases outside the gene matches: 6. CDR3: CASSQGETGSTDTQYF. The CDR3 region has the DNA TGCGCCAGCAGCCAGGGAGAGACAGGGAGCACAGATACGCAGTATTTT.

The chain employs TRBV19 and TRBJ1-4; TRBD1 aligns across 7 bases. This CDR3 region has 14 residues. V dropped 7 bases and J dropped 5; count of bases not matched to a gene: 7. Germline V gene sequence: CDR1 LNHDA, CDR2 SQIVND (reference sequence). CDR3 sequence reads: CASNKDRTNEKLFF. In DNA, the CDR3 is TGTGCCAGTAACAAGGACAGGACCAATGAAAAACTGTTTTTT.

Written as DNA, the CDR3 is TGTGCCAGCAGCGGGACTAGCGGCCTTAGCTCCTACGAGCAGTACTTC. It yields the protein CASSGTSGLSSYEQYF. This rearrangement joins TRBV6-6 to TRBJ2-7, with 11 bases matching TRBD2. Germline lookup yields CDR1 MNHNY and CDR2 SVGAGI (reference sequence). This CDR3 region has 16 residues. Trimming removed 6 bases from V and 0 bases from J; junction bases left unmatched: 7.

The rearrangement uses TRBV12-3 or TRBV12-4 and TRBJ2-7; D remains unclear. The V and J ends lost 1 base and 5 bases respectively, with 3 bases between them. The CDR3 consists of 11 residues. The DNA for the CDR3 is TGTGCCAGCAGTTTAGGGCACGAGCAGTACTTC. Translating it yields CASSLGHEQYF.